Sequencing of this TCR beta chain was carried out in a study of radiation and T cells in renal cell carcinoma. About this clone: What it binds is unknown.

The study, taken as a whole, reports: From baseline, blood top tumor clonotypes peaked at 2 weeks post-radiation. No pretreatment tumor biopsies were available for baseline clonotypes.

The time point: baseline pretreatment blood. Treatment: 15 Gy SBRT to primary tumor, nephrectomy 4 weeks later. After SBRT, blood was collected at 2 and 4 weeks, plus baseline. This renal cell carcinoma was of the clear cell type. Here immunoSEQ multiplex PCR was the method, and the copy in TCRdb shows in-frame clones only, minus some. The table includes 85,000 to 100,000 clones, approximately 86% detected once. This CDR3 comprises 13 residues. The V end lost 1 base, the J end lost 5 bases, and 8 bases lay between the germline ends. Per germline, CDR1 MNHNS and CDR2 SASEGT. This receptor was identified in a middle-aged man with renal cell carcinoma. The genes are TRBV6-1 and TRBJ2-5, with D unresolved. The sequenced sample was blood, obtained from a patient whose treatment included radiotherapy and nephrectomy. The CDR3 bases are TGTGCCAGCAGTGAAGATCCTCGGGAGACCCAGTACTTC. It yields the protein CASSEDPRETQYF.